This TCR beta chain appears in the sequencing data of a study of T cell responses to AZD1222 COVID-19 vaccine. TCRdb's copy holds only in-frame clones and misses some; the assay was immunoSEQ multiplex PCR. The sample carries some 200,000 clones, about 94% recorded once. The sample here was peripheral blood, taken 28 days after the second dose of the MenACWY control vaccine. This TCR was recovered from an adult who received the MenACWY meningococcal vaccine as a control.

CDR3 sequence reads: CASSLRPGQGITGELFF. The CDR3 nucleotides read TGTGCCAGCAGTTTAAGGCCGGGACAGGGGATCACCGGGGAGCTGTTTTTT. The V gene is TRBV27, the J gene TRBJ2-2; TRBD1 aligns across 10 bases. Germline V gene data show CDR1 as MNHEY and CDR2 as SMNVEV (reference sequence). The CDR3 runs to 17 residues. The trim removed 2 bases at V and 4 bases at J, leaving 7 bases unmatched.